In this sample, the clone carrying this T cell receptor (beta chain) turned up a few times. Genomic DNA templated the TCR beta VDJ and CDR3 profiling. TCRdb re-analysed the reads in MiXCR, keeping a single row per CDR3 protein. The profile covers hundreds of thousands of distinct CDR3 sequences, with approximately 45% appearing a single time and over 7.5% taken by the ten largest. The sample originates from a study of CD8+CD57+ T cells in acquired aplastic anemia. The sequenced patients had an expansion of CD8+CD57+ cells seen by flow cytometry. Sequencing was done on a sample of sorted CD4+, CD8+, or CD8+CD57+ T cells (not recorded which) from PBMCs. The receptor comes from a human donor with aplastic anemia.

The CDR3 nucleotides are TGTGCCAGCAGTAGACAGGGTGGTAACTATGGCTACACCTTC. Translated, it gives CASSRQGGNYGYTF. The gene calls are TRBV25-1 and TRBJ1-2; 7 nucleotides match TRBD1. CDR3 size: 14 residues. From germline, CDR1 is MGHDK and CDR2 SYGVNS. V was clipped by 5 bases and J by 1 base; unmatched bases: 4.